This TCR beta chain is drawn from a study of spatial heterogeneity in lung cancer (dated by TCRdb to 2018 to 2020). Study-level background: Beta-chain transcripts were consistently detected in greater numbers than alpha-chain transcripts, which likely reflected higher beta-chain transcript abundance. In the raw uncorrected reads, each unique combination of TCR and UMI appeared more than ten times on average. The study quantitatively compared TCR alpha and beta repertoires across multiple tumor regions, matched nontumor lung and blood in non-small cell lung cancer. TCR repertoire features were related to nonsynonymous mutation counts determined by whole-exome sequencing of tumor tissue. Both alpha and beta chains were TCR-sequenced in samples taken at surgery, namely 220 tumor regions, around 70 matched nontumor lung samples and about 52 PBMC samples.

Based on the germline V gene, the CDR1 and CDR2 sequences are KGHDR and SFDVKD. V and J lose 4 bases and 1 base, and a span of 13 bases separates them. From its cysteine to its phenylalanine, the CDR3 spans 16 amino acids. This entry keeps only the CDR3 DNA: 48 bases, framed from base 1. Overall results and qualifications from the work: Additional single-cell paired TCR alpha and beta sequencing was considered necessary to confirm, at a functional level, the hypothesis that regional TCRs recognize regional mutations. Ubiquitous expanded tumor TCRs showed up in blood more often at tumor resection than at routine follow-up.

The method was 5' RACE. Sequencing took place on a NextSeq 500. The TCR library protocol attached a unique molecular identifier to each TCR cDNA molecule to allow correction of PCR and sequencing errors. Per the source publication's procedure: TCR identification, UMI-based error correction and CDR3 extraction were performed with Decombinator tools. TCRs above a frequency of 2 per 1,000, corresponding to the top 1% of the tumor frequency distribution, were defined as expanded. Each repertoire was subsampled 100 times to 5,000 TCRs, after which Renyi diversity was computed with the R vegan package. CDR3 similarity networks were constructed using string-kernel similarity of amino acid triplets, with links drawn between CDR3s whose pairwise similarity was above 0.82. TCRdb trimmed the raw reads at Q25, called clones with MiXCR and kept productive beta chains. Rows merge per CDR3 protein into single entries with the most common DNA and genes. What appears here as the V and J calls and clone size reflects TCRdb's work, not the paper's. In this sample the table shows more than 30,000 distinct CDR3 sequences, approximately 5.6% of which occur a single time. The ten most abundant clones make up 25% of the sample.

This clonotype was seen a few times. Its antigen remains undetermined. Base qualities are not provided; no much larger clone lies one nucleotide away. Sample time point, as interpreted from the label and publication: sample taken at primary tumor resection. The donors were more than 65 patients from the lung TRACERx cohort who had early-stage, untreated non-small cell lung cancer. Whole RNA extracted from tumor and nontumor lung tissue, or from cryopreserved PBMC samples, was used for TCR sequencing without cell sorting. Patients were selected for TCR sequencing only if sufficient RNA was available from at least two tumor regions.

The V gene is TRBV24-1 and the J gene is TRBJ1-5, with the D segment identity uncertain. This receptor was taken from a female donor with early-stage non-small cell lung cancer. Source: PBMCs, taken at surgery. The DNA sequence is TGTGCCACCAGTGACTCCGGTCGGCGGAGCAATCAGCCCCAGCATTTT. This codes for CATSDSGRRSNQPQHF.